This T cell receptor beta chain was documented in a study of multiple sclerosis patients with progressive multifocal leukoencephalopathy. Points from the study as a whole: Expanded clones at PML onset predated and persisted through natalizumab therapy.

Trimming removed 0 bases from V and 3 bases from J, with 8 bases in between. Germline V CDR1 and CDR2: SGHDT, YYEEEE. CDR3 length equals 14 residues. Time point in this sample: time of PML onset. Detection of JC virus DNA in cerebrospinal fluid confirmed PML diagnosed from clinical and MRI findings. After about 16 to 56 months on natalizumab, the natalizumab-treated patients developed PML. The assay was run at survey level. The assay was immunoSEQ multiplex PCR, and TCRdb's table has in-frame clones only and misses some. The table lists fewer than 35,000 clones, roughly 87% of them singletons. In regard to this clone: Antigen specificity is unknown.

V is TRBV5-6 and J is TRBJ2-3; perhaps TRBD1 as D (5 bases). The material was PBMCs, obtained from a patient treated with natalizumab. This receptor was taken from a human donor with progressive multifocal leukoencephalopathy. The CDR3 protein is CASSLAHRTDTQYF. In nucleotides, the CDR3 is TGTGCCAGCAGCTTGGCCCACAGGACAGATACGCAGTATTTT.